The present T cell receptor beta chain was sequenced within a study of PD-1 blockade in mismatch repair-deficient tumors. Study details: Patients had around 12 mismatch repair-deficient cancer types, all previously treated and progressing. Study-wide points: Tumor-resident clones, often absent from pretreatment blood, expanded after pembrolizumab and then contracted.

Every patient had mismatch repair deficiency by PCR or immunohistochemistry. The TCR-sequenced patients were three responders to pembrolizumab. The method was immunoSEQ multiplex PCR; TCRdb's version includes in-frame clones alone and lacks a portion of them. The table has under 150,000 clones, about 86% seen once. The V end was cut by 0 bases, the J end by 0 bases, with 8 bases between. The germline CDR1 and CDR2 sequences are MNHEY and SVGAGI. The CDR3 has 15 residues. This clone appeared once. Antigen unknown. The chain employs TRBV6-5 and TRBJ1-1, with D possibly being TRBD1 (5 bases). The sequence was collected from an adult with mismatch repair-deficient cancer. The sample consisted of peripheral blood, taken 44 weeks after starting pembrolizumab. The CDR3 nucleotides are TGTGCCAGCAGTTACTCGGGGGTCATGAACACTGAAGCTTTCTTT. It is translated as CASSYSGVMNTEAFF.